This T cell receptor beta chain derives from a study of T cell responses to AZD1222 COVID-19 vaccine. Note on this clone: Its antigen is not known.

The germline V gene encodes CDR1 MDHEN and CDR2 SYDVKM. The CDR3 consists of 18 residues. Unmatched junction bases numbered 10, after V lost 7 bases and J lost 0 bases. Overall study findings and caveats: Recipients of AZD1222 seropositive at baseline numbered only five or six.

Assay: immunoSEQ multiplex PCR; the TCRdb copy retains only in-frame clones and omits some. The sample has approximately 110,000 clones, roughly 88% seen once; the top ten hold around 13%. This receptor was obtained from an adult in good health. This sample comprised peripheral blood, obtained on day 0 of MenACWY control vaccination. This rearrangement joins TRBV28 to TRBJ2-1, with 12 bases matching TRBD2. The CDR3 DNA sequence: TGTGCCAGCATCGGTACTAGCGGGAGGACGAGCTCCTACAATGAGCAGTTCTTC. It yields the protein CASIGTSGRTSSYNEQFF.